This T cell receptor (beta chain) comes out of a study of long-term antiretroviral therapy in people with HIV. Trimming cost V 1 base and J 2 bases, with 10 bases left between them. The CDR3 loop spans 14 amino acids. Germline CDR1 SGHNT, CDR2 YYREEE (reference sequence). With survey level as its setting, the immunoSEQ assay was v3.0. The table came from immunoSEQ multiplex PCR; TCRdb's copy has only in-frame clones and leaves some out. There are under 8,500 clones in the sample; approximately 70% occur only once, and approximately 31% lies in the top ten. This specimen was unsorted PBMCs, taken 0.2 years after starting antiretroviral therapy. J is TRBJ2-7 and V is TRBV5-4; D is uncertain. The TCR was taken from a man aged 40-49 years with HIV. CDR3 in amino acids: CASSLTKGPYEQYF. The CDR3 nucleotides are TGTGCCAGCAGCTTGACGAAGGGCCCCTACGAGCAGTACTTC.